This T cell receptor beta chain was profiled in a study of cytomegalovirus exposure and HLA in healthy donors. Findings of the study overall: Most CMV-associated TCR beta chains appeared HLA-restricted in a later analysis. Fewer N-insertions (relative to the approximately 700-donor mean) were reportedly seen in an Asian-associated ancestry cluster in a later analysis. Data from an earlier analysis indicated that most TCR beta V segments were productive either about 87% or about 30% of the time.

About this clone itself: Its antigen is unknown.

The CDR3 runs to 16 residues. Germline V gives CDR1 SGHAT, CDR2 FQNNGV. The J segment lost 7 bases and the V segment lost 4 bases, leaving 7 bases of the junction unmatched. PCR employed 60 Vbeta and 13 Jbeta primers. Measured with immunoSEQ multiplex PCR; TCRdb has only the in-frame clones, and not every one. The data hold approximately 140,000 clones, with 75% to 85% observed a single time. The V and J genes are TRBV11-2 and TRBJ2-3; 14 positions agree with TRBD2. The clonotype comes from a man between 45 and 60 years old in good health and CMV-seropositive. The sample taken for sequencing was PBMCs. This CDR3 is CASSSGTSGRGNTQYF. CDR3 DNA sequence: TGTGCCAGCAGCTCCGGGACTAGCGGGAGAGGGAATACGCAGTATTTT.